This is a list of T cell receptor beta chains from one sample in a study of blood T cell repertoires in COVID-19. TCRdb's table, derived via immunoSEQ multiplex PCR, lists solely in-frame clones and lacks some. The table records approximately 99,000 clones, 84% of them present only once. The sample taken for sequencing was peripheral blood. All receptors come from a man aged 65 to 85 with active or convalescent COVID-19. The CDR3 runs from the conserved cysteine through the conserved F or W. Fields, in order: D gene, clone size, J gene, V gene, CDR3 DNA, CDR3 protein. D genes are given only for firm matches. Only part of the rows carry a size: once, few, many, or a class if the clone is expanded.

TRBD2,.,TRBJ2-1,TRBV10-3,TGTGCCATCAGTGCTTTACTAGCGGGGGGAACCAATGAGCAGTTCTTC,CAISALLAGGTNEQFF
.,once,TRBJ2-5,TRBV4-3,TGCGCCAGCAGCCAAGATACGGCGACAGGACGGGAGACCCAGTACTTC,CASSQDTATGRETQYF
.,.,TRBJ2-7,TRBV5-6,TGTGCCAGCAGCTTGGGGGGCAGCCAGGTCACGTACGAGCAGTACTTC,CASSLGGSQVTYEQYF
TRBD2,.,TRBJ2-5,TRBV7-2,TGTGCCAGCAGCTTGGCCACTAGCGGGGGTTGGGAGACCCAGTACTTC,CASSLATSGGWETQYF
.,.,TRBJ2-3,TRBV5-1,TGCGCCAGCAGCTCCCGGACATCCCCAGATACGCAGTATTTT,CASSSRTSPDTQYF
.,.,TRBJ1-1,TRBV3-1/TRBV3-2,TGTGCCAGCAGCCAAGAAGGCGGGAACACTGAAGCTTTCTTT,CASSQEGGNTEAFF
TRBD2,.,TRBJ2-3,TRBV29-1,TGCAGCGTTGCCTCCCAGCGGGGAGGGCTCACTTCTAGCACAGATACGCAGTATTTT,CSVASQRGGLTSSTDTQYF
.,once,TRBJ2-5,TRBV7-3,TGTGCCAGCAGCTTAAACAGTGCAGGAGAGACCCAGTACTTC,CASSLNSAGETQYF
TRBD2,.,TRBJ2-3,TRBV27,TGTGCCAGCAGTTCTTGGACTAGTCAAACAGATACGCAGTATTTT,CASSSWTSQTDTQYF
TRBD2,.,TRBJ2-3,TRBV6-2/TRBV6-3,TGTGCCAGCAGTTACTCGCCGGGACTAGCGGGGGGGCGGCCAGATACGCAGTATTTT,CASSYSPGLAGGRPDTQYF
TRBD2,.,TRBJ2-3,TRBV30,TGTGCCTGGAGTTCTTACGGACTAGCGGGGGGTTATACGCAGTATTTT,CAWSSYGLAGGYTQYF
.,.,TRBJ1-6,TRBV28,TGTGCCAGCAGTCCTCCGCAGGGAAAGGGATCACCCCTCCACTTT,CASSPPQGKGSPLHF
TRBD2,.,TRBJ2-1,TRBV5-1,TGCGCCAGCAGCCCTAGGGCTAGCGGGGGGGGCTACAATGAGCAGTTCTTC,CASSPRASGGGYNEQFF
TRBD1,.,TRBJ1-4,TRBV27,TGTGCCAGCCCTTTCCGGGACAGGGGTAAAAAACTGTTTTTT,CASPFRDRGKKLFF
.,few,TRBJ2-1,TRBV5-1,TGCGCCAGCAGCCCTCCGAGCAATGAGCAGTTCTTC,CASSPPSNEQFF
.,.,TRBJ2-5,TRBV19,TGTGCCAGTAGTATAGGGCAGGGCAGAGAGACCCAGTACTTC,CASSIGQGRETQYF
.,.,TRBJ1-5,TRBV9,TGTGCCAGCAGCGTAGTAGGGGGAGATCAGCCCCAGCATTTT,CASSVVGGDQPQHF
.,.,TRBJ1-5,TRBV28,TGTGCCAGCAGTTCAACTTATAGCAATCAGCCCCAGCATTTT,CASSSTYSNQPQHF
TRBD1,.,TRBJ1-2,TRBV19,TGTGCCAGTAGACTGACAGGGGGTCACTATGGCTACACCTTC,CASRLTGGHYGYTF
TRBD1,.,TRBJ1-1,TRBV2,TGTGCCAGCAAATCACAGGGGGTGAACACTGAAGCTTTCTTT,CASKSQGVNTEAFF
.,few,TRBJ1-2,TRBV3-1/TRBV3-2,TGTGCCAGCAGCCAAGGACAGAACTATGGCTACACCTTC,CASSQGQNYGYTF
.,.,TRBJ1-1,TRBV5-6,TGTGCCAGCAGCTTGGGACAGGTGGGGACTGAAGCTTTCTTT,CASSLGQVGTEAFF
.,few,TRBJ1-1,TRBV5-1,TGCGCCAGCAGCTGGGAGGGGCAAGGTGAAGCTTTCTTT,CASSWEGQGEAFF
TRBD1,.,TRBJ2-1,TRBV7-3,TGTGCCAGCAGCTTACGGGACAGGGAGGATGAGCAGTTCTTC,CASSLRDREDEQFF
.,.,TRBJ1-5,TRBV10-3,TGTGCCATCAGTGAGTCGAGGGTTGGTGGAGTCAATCAGCCCCAGCATTTT,CAISESRVGGVNQPQHF
.,.,TRBJ2-3,TRBV25-1,TGTGCCAGCAGTGAAAAGGGCTTTCTCTCCGGGGGTACGCAGTATTTT,CASSEKGFLSGGTQYF
.,.,TRBJ1-3,TRBV7-8,TGTGCCAGCAGCGCATTAGCCGGAGGTGGAAACACCATATATTTT,CASSALAGGGNTIYF
TRBD1,.,TRBJ1-4,TRBV12-5,TGTGCTAGTGGTTTGGTACACCCGACAGGGGAGGGAACTAATGAAAAACTGTTTTTT,CASGLVHPTGEGTNEKLFF
.,.,TRBJ2-3,TRBV6-5,TGTGCCAGCAGAAAATGGGAGGGGGTTCAAGATACGCAGTATTTT,CASRKWEGVQDTQYF
TRBD1,.,TRBJ2-7,TRBV5-1,TGCGCCAGCAGCCCTTCCGGGACAGTTTACGAGCAGTACTTC,CASSPSGTVYEQYF
.,once,TRBJ2-3,TRBV5-8,TGTGCCAGCAGCTTGAGGTTGCTCGGGGATACGCAGTATTTT,CASSLRLLGDTQYF
TRBD1,once,TRBJ1-2,TRBV30,TGTGCCTGGATGATCGCAGGGGGCTATGGCTACACCTTC,CAWMIAGGYGYTF
.,.,TRBJ1-1,TRBV7-9,TGTGCCAGCAGCTTCATGAACACTGAAGCTTTCTTT,CASSFMNTEAFF
.,once,TRBJ2-3,TRBV2,TGTGCCAGCAGCGACTCAAATACGCAGTATTTT,CASSDSNTQYF
.,.,TRBJ1-1,TRBV6-5,TGTGCCAGCAGACCCATAGACAGGCCGAACACTGAAGCTTTCTTT,CASRPIDRPNTEAFF
.,.,TRBJ1-1,TRBV19,TGTGCCAGTAGTCGAGGACAGACAATGAACACTGAAGCTTTCTTT,CASSRGQTMNTEAFF
.,.,TRBJ2-7,TRBV2,TGTGCCAGCAGTTTCTCCGGGACACCCTACGAGCAGTACTTC,CASSFSGTPYEQYF
.,.,TRBJ2-1,TRBV12-3/TRBV12-4,TGTGCCAGCAGGCGGGGGCCTAACAATGAGCAGTTCTTC,CASRRGPNNEQFF
.,.,TRBJ1-1,TRBV3-1/TRBV3-2,TGTGCCAGCAGCCCGGGAGTCGGTACGGGCACTGAAGCTTTCTTT,CASSPGVGTGTEAFF
TRBD1,.,TRBJ1-5,TRBV9,TGTGCCAGCAGCGTAGATCAGGGGGGTCAGCCCCAGCATTTT,CASSVDQGGQPQHF
TRBD1,few,TRBJ1-3,TRBV7-9,TGTGCCAGCAGCCTTGGGACAGGGGTTAGTGATTTT,CASSLGTGVSDF
.,.,TRBJ2-1,TRBV10-3,TGTGCCATCTCCGGGACTCCAAGAGGAAATGAGCAGTTCTTC,CAISGTPRGNEQFF
.,.,TRBJ1-6,TRBV21-1,TGTGCCAGCAGGGAGAGCTCACAGGTAAGAATGGTTAATTCACCCCTCCACTTT,CASRESSQVRMVNSPLHF
.,.,TRBJ2-1,TRBV2,TGTGCCAGCAGTATCCAGATTGAGCAGTTCTTC,CASSIQIEQFF
.,.,TRBJ1-2,TRBV5-6,TGTGCCAGCAGCCAAGGAAGGGACACAGGCTACACCTTC,CASSQGRDTGYTF
TRBD2,few,TRBJ2-5,TRBV7-9,TGTGCCAGCAGCCTAGCGGGGGGGCAAGAGACCCAGTACTTC,CASSLAGGQETQYF
.,.,TRBJ1-2,TRBV27,TGTGCCAGCAGTTTTTCGTTCGGGTCCGCTAACTATGGCTACACCTTC,CASSFSFGSANYGYTF
.,.,TRBJ1-4,TRBV10-3,TGTGCCATCAGTGAGGGGGGGGGAAGGATCGGAACTAATGAAAAACTGTTTTTT,CAISEGGGRIGTNEKLFF
.,few,TRBJ1-6,TRBV30,TGTGCCTGGAGGGCAGGGATCAATTCACCCCTCCACTTT,CAWRAGINSPLHF
.,.,TRBJ1-3,TRBV5-8,TGTGCCAGCAGCTTGCGCTGGGCAAGCTCTGGAAACACCATATATTTT,CASSLRWASSGNTIYF
.,.,TRBJ1-2,TRBV6-5,TGTGCCAGCAGTTACTCACCCCAGGGCCAATTTGGCGGCTACACCTTC,CASSYSPQGQFGGYTF
.,.,TRBJ1-4,TRBV18,TGTGCCAGCTCACCAGGGGGGGCGCCCGTTGAAAAACTGTTTTTT,CASSPGGAPVEKLFF
.,.,TRBJ2-5,TRBV2,TGTGCCAGCAACAACCAGGGGAATCGTCAAGAGACCCAGTACTTC,CASNNQGNRQETQYF
.,.,TRBJ2-3,TRBV19,TGTGCCAGTAGTATAGCGGCAGGAAGCACAGATACGCAGTATTTT,CASSIAAGSTDTQYF
TRBD1,.,TRBJ1-2,TRBV2,TGTGCCAGCAGTCGGACAGGGAAGGATGGCTACACCTTC,CASSRTGKDGYTF
.,.,TRBJ1-6,TRBV19,TGTGCCAGCTCAGGACAGCAAAATTCACCCCTCCACTTT,CASSGQQNSPLHF
.,.,TRBJ1-5,TRBV7-2,TGTGCCAGCAGCTTAGACAGTTTAAGCAATCAGCCCCAGCATTTT,CASSLDSLSNQPQHF
TRBD1,.,TRBJ1-5,TRBV28,TGTGCCAGCAGTTTATTGGGGACAGGGGGGAATCAGCCCCAGCATTTT,CASSLLGTGGNQPQHF
.,.,TRBJ1-1,TRBV7-8,TGTGCCAGCAGCTTAGGAAACATGAACACTGAAGCTTTCTTT,CASSLGNMNTEAFF
.,.,TRBJ1-3,TRBV18,TGTGCCAGCTCACCGGCGGTGGAACTCTCTGGAAACACCATATATTTT,CASSPAVELSGNTIYF